These T cell receptor beta chains were read from a single sample in a study of identical twins. TCRdb reanalysed the 5' RACE reads using MiXCR and keeps one entry per CDR3 protein. The sample holds over 500,000 distinct CDR3 sequences, roughly a fifth seen once. This sample also belongs to another study, concerning T cells expressing NK-cell markers.

The sample taken for sequencing was CD4+ T cells sorted from blood. The receptors derive from a woman between 18 and 29 years old in good health. Each CDR3 is given with its conserved first and last residue. D genes are given only for firm matches. Not all rows give a size; the values are once, few, many and, for expanded clones, a class.

size: .; J: TRBJ2-3; V: TRBV5-1; D: TRBD2; CDR3: CASSLQAGGPDTQYF; DNA: TGCGCCAGCAGCTTGCAAGCGGGGGGCCCAGATACGCAGTATTTT
size: few; J: TRBJ1-1; V: TRBV18; D: .; CDR3: CASSRDNLNTEAFF; DNA: TGTGCCAGCTCGCGGGACAACTTGAACACTGAAGCTTTCTTT
size: .; J: TRBJ1-2; V: TRBV27; D: TRBD1; CDR3: CASSLSSGTGYGYTF; DNA: TGTGCCAGCAGTTTATCGTCCGGGACAGGGTATGGCTACACCTTC
size: .; J: TRBJ2-7; V: TRBV6-5; D: TRBD2; CDR3: CASSYSLAGASEQYF; DNA: TGTGCCAGCAGTTACTCGTTAGCGGGAGCTTCCGAGCAGTACTTC
size: few; J: TRBJ1-2; V: TRBV5-1; D: .; CDR3: CASSARDNYGYTF; DNA: TGCGCCAGCAGCGCCAGGGATAACTATGGCTACACCTTC
size: .; J: TRBJ2-1; V: TRBV9; D: TRBD1; CDR3: CASSIGQAGRDEQFF; DNA: TGTGCCAGCAGCATCGGACAGGCGGGCAGGGATGAGCAGTTCTTC
size: few; J: TRBJ2-3; V: TRBV10-3; D: TRBD2; CDR3: CAISQRTSEATDTQYF; DNA: TGTGCCATCAGTCAGCGGACTAGCGAAGCGACAGATACGCAGTATTTT
size: few; J: TRBJ2-3; V: TRBV4-3; D: .; CDR3: CASSQLPPDTQYF; DNA: TGCGCCAGCAGCCAACTACCCCCGGATACGCAGTATTTT
size: few; J: TRBJ2-1; V: TRBV18; D: TRBD2; CDR3: CASSLSGTNRNEQFF; DNA: TGTGCCAGCTCACTGAGCGGGACCAACCGCAATGAGCAGTTCTTC
size: .; J: TRBJ2-5; V: TRBV5-5; D: TRBD1; CDR3: CASSSGQTLPYQETQYF; DNA: TGTGCCAGCAGTTCGGGACAGACTTTACCTTACCAAGAGACCCAGTACTTC
size: .; J: TRBJ2-1; V: TRBV10-2; D: TRBD2; CDR3: CASDLSGRARNEQFF; DNA: TGCGCCAGCGATCTTAGCGGGAGGGCCAGGAATGAGCAGTTCTTC
size: .; J: TRBJ2-1; V: TRBV21-1; D: .; CDR3: CASSKDHGGEGGDEQFF; DNA: TGTGCCAGCAGCAAAGATCATGGGGGGGAGGGTGGTGATGAGCAGTTCTTC
size: many; J: TRBJ2-1; V: TRBV20-1; D: .; CDR3: CSARDARSPNNEQFF; DNA: TGCAGTGCTAGAGATGCGAGGAGTCCCAACAATGAGCAGTTCTTC
size: few; J: TRBJ2-1; V: TRBV6-2/TRBV6-3; D: TRBD2; CDR3: CASRISGSRDEQFF; DNA: TGTGCCAGCCGCATTAGCGGGAGTAGGGATGAGCAGTTCTTC
size: .; J: TRBJ2-1; V: TRBV4-3; D: .; CDR3: CASSQLRAAKIEQFF; DNA: TGCGCCAGCAGCCAACTAAGGGCAGCAAAGATTGAGCAGTTCTTC
size: .; J: TRBJ2-1; V: TRBV11-3; D: TRBD2; CDR3: CASSLEGLVTSEQFF; DNA: TGTGCCAGCAGCTTAGAGGGACTAGTAACGTCTGAGCAGTTCTTC
size: few; J: TRBJ2-1; V: TRBV20-1; D: .; CDR3: CSARDPTLAHNEQFF; DNA: TGCAGTGCTAGAGACCCTACCCTAGCGCACAATGAGCAGTTCTTC
size: many; J: TRBJ2-7; V: TRBV29-1; D: .; CDR3: CSATTNVINEQYF; DNA: TGCAGCGCGACGACAAATGTGATTAACGAGCAGTACTTC
size: few; J: TRBJ2-7; V: TRBV7-2; D: .; CDR3: CASSLNRLAEQYF; DNA: TGTGCCAGCAGCTTAAACAGGTTGGCCGAGCAGTACTTC
size: .; J: TRBJ2-2; V: TRBV5-1; D: .; CDR3: CASSWGTQGYAGELFF; DNA: TGCGCCAGCAGCTGGGGGACCCAGGGCTATGCCGGGGAGCTGTTTTTT
size: few; J: TRBJ2-1; V: TRBV29-1; D: TRBD1; CDR3: CSVAGMGTGGDEQFF; DNA: TGCAGCGTTGCCGGGATGGGGACAGGGGGCGATGAGCAGTTCTTC
size: few; J: TRBJ2-7; V: TRBV4-3; D: .; CDR3: CASSQAPSASMGSYEQYF; DNA: TGCGCCAGCAGCCAAGCGCCTAGCGCATCTATGGGGTCCTACGAGCAGTACTTC
size: .; J: TRBJ2-7; V: TRBV29-1; D: .; CDR3: CSVAGHEAEQYF; DNA: TGCAGCGTTGCAGGGCACGAGGCCGAGCAGTACTTC
size: .; J: TRBJ2-1; V: TRBV6-2/TRBV6-3; D: .; CDR3: CASSYGPLAGEQFF; DNA: TGTGCCAGCAGTTACGGACCCCTCGCCGGTGAGCAGTTCTTC
size: few; J: TRBJ1-2; V: TRBV20-1; D: .; CDR3: CSAHRGGGTNYGYTF; DNA: TGCAGTGCCCACCGAGGGGGGGGGACTAACTATGGCTACACCTTC
size: few; J: TRBJ2-1; V: TRBV9; D: TRBD1; CDR3: CASSVSGTGLEQFF; DNA: TGTGCCAGCAGCGTCTCCGGGACAGGACTTGAGCAGTTCTTC